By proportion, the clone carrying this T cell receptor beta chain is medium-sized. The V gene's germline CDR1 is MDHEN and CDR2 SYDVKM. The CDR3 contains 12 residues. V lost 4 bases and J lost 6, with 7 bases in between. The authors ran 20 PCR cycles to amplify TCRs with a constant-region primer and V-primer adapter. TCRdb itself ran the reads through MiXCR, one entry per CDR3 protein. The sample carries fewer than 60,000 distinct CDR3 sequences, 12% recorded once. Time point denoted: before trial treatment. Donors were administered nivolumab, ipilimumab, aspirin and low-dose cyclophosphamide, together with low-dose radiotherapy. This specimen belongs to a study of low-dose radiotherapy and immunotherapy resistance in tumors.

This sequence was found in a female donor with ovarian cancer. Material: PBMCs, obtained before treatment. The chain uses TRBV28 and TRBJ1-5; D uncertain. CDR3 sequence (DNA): TGTGCCAGCAGTTCGGGGTCTCAGCCCCAGCATTTT. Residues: CASSSGSQPQHF.